The T cell receptor (beta chain) under discussion was sequenced for a study of beta chain features in type 1 diabetes. Overall study findings and caveats: Significant though moderate, a shortening of TCRB CDR3s appeared in all four CD4+ subsets of Type 1 diabetes patients.

Expressed TCRB transcripts got sequenced, as all isolated RNA was reverse transcribed. Regulatory, naive and central memory T cell samples averaged about 3.57 million reads. Only in-frame clones appear in the TCRdb table, and some are missing; sequencing was by immunoSEQ multiplex PCR. The profile shows more than 300,000 clones, around 9.7% of them singletons. Germline V gene sequence: CDR1 WNHNN, CDR2 SYGVQD (reference sequence). The CDR3 has 10 amino acids. The ends were cut back, 11 bases at V and 3 bases at J, with 8 bases in the middle. Worth noting for this clone: The target antigen is unknown.

One heparinised blood draw, averaging roughly 120 mL, came from each donor. The chain carries TRBV10-1 and TRBJ2-7; D gene unclear. Sequenced sample: central memory CD4+ T cells from blood. The TCR was taken from a man younger than 40 with type 1 diabetes. The chain's CDR3 is CALERYEQYF. As DNA, the CDR3 is TGCGCCCTGGAGCGCTACGAGCAGTACTTC.